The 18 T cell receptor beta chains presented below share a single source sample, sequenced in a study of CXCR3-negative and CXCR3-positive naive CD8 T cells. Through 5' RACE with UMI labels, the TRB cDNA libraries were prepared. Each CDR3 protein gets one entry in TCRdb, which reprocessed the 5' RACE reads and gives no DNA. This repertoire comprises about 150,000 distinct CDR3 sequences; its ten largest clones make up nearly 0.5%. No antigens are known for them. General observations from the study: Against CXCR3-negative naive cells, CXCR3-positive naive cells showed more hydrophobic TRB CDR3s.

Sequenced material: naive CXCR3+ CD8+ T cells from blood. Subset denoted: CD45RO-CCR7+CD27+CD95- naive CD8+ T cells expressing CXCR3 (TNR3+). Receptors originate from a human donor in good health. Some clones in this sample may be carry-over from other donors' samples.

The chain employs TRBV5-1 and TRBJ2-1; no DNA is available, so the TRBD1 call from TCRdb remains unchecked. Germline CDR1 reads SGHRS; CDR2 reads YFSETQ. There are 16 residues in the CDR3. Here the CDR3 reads CASRLAGQFSYNEQFF.

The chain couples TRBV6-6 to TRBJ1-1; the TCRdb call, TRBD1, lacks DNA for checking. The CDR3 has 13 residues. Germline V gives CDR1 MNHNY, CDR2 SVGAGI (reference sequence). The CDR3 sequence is CASRDSENTEAFF.

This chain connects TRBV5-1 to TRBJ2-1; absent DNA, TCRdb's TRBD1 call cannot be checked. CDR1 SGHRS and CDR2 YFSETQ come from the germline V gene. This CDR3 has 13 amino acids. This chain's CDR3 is CASSFDRGDEQFF.

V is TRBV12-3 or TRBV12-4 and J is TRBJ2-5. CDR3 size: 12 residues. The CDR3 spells CASSSGEETQYF.

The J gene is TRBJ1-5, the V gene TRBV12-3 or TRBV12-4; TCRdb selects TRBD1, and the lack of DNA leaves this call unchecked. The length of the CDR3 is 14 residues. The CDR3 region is CASSLDREGQPQHF.

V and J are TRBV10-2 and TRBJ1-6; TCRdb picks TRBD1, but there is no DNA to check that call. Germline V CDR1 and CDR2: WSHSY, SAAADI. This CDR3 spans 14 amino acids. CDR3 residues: CASSETGTGSPLHF.

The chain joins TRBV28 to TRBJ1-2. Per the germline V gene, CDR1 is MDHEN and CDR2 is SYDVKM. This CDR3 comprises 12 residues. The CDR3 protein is CASRLGWGGYTF.

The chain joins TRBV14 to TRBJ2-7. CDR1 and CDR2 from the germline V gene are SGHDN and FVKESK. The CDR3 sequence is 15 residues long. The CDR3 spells CASSQDYGDSYEQYF.

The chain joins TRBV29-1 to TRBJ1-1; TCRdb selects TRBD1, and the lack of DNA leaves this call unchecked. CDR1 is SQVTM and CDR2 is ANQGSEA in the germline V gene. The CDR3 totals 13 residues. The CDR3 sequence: CSDAGTGNTEAFF.

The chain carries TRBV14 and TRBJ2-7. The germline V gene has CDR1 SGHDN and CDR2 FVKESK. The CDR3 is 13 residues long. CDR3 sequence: CASSQAGSYEQYF.

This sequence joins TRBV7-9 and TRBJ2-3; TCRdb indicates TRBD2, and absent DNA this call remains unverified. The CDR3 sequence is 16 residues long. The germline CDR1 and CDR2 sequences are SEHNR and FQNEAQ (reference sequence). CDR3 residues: CASNRLAGVGTDTQYF.

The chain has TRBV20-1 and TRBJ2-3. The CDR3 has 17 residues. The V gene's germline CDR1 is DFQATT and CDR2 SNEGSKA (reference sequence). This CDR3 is CSASRTTPWVGTDTQYF.

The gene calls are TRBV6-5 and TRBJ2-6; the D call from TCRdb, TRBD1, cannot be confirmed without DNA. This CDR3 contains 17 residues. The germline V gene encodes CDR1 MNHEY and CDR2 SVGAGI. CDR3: CASRSDRDSSGANVLTF.

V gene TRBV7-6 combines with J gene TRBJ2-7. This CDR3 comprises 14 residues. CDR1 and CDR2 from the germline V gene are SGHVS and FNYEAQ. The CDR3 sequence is CASSLVPNSYEQYF.

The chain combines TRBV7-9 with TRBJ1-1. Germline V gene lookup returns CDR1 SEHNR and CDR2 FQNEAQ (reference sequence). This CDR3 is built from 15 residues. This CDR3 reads CASSSREDLNTEAFF.

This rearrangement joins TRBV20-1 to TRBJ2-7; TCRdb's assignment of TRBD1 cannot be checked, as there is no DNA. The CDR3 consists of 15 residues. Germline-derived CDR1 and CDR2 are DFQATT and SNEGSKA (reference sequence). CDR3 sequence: CSANRGTGDSYEQYF.

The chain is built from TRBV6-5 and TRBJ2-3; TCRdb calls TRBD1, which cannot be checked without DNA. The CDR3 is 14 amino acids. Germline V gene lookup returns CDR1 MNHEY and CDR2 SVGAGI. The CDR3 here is CASRGQGILDTQYF.

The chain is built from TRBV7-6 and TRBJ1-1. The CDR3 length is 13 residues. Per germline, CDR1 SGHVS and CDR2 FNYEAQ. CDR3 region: CASSLTGSTEAFF.